One sample yielded the 28 T cell receptor beta chains listed below, sequenced in a study of blood T cells in healthy people across ages. Then a second PCR, running roughly 7 to 11 cycles, was carried out with a sample-barcoded 5' primer and a J-beta primer mix. TCRdb reanalysed the 5' RACE reads using MiXCR and keeps one entry per CDR3 protein. The sample lists roughly 800,000 distinct CDR3 sequences, roughly 60% seen once, with 20% to 25% in the top ten. Sequenced material: blood. The receptors shown here come from a man in his thirties or forties in good health.

Written as DNA, the CDR3 is TGTGCCAGCAGTTTCTCCTTGGCGGGGGTGCGCTCCTACAATGAGCAGTTCTTC. Its translation is CASSFSLAGVRSYNEQFF. V usage is TRBV28 and J usage is TRBJ2-1; 7 positions match TRBD2. The trim removed 3 bases at V and 0 bases at J, leaving 11 bases unmatched. The CDR3 totals 18 residues. Germline-derived CDR1 and CDR2 are MDHEN and SYDVKM.

This clonotype was seen a handful of times. This rearrangement joins TRBV4-2 to TRBJ2-2; the D is unclear. Trimming pared 1 base from V and 0 bases from J, leaving 9 bases between. CDR1 LGHNA and CDR2 YNFKEQ come from the germline V gene. The CDR3 spans 16 residues. CDR3 residues: CASSQAARTNTGELFF. The CDR3 DNA is TGTGCCAGCAGCCAAGCCGCTCGAACGAACACCGGGGAGCTGTTTTTT.

Regarding this clonotype: A much more abundant neighbour one base away suggests this may be a read error. This rearrangement joins TRBV29-1 to TRBJ2-7; D call uncertain. V was clipped by 4 bases and J by 2 bases, with 9 bases between them. CDR3 length: 12 residues. Germline V gene data show CDR1 as SQVTM and CDR2 as ANQGSEA. CDR3 region: CSVADGTYEQYF. The DNA of the CDR3 is TGCAGCGTTGCTGACGGCACCTACGAGCAGTACTTC.

The chain has TRBV10-3 and TRBJ1-2, with D uncertain. The V gene's germline CDR1 is ENHRY and CDR2 SYGVKD. V lost 5 bases to trimming and J lost 3 bases, with 4 bases between them. This CDR3 is 11 amino acids long. The CDR3 here is CAISTDYGYTF. In DNA form, the CDR3 reads TGTGCCATCAGTACGGACTATGGCTACACCTTC.

The chain employs TRBV20-1 and TRBJ2-7; 12 nucleotides agree with TRBD2. Germline V gives CDR1 DFQATT, CDR2 SNEGSKA (reference sequence). The CDR3 is made up of 14 amino acids. Trimming took 5 bases from V and 5 from J; bases not matched to a gene: 7. In nucleotides, the CDR3 is TGCAGTGCTCCCGGACTAGCGGGACCAAACGAGCAGTACTTC. Its protein is CSAPGLAGPNEQYF.

This clonotype was observed a handful of times. V gene TRBV20-1 combines with J gene TRBJ2-1; tentatively, D is TRBD2 (6 bases). This CDR3 region has 13 residues. Germline lookup yields CDR1 DFQATT and CDR2 SNEGSKA (reference sequence). Trimming cost V 5 bases and J 5 bases, with 13 bases left between them. The CDR3 region has the DNA TGCAGTGCTTCCGGGACTGGCGACAATGAGCAGTTCTTC. Encoded protein: CSASGTGDNEQFF.

DNA of the CDR3: TGTGCCAGCAGCTTCAGGGAGTACGAGCAGTACTTC. Protein product: CASSFREYEQYF. The rearrangement links TRBV7-8 to TRBJ2-7; D possibly uses TRBD1 or TRBD2 (5 bases each). V lost 3 bases and J 4 bases, leaving 7 bases between the germline ends. CDR1 is SGHVS, CDR2 FQNEAQ, per germline. There are 12 residues in the CDR3.

J is TRBJ1-2 and V is TRBV5-1; 7 bases map to TRBD1. Germline V lookup: CDR1 SGHRS, CDR2 YFSETQ. Trimming cost V 2 bases and J 8 bases; bases outside gene matches: 6. The CDR3 runs 13 residues. DNA of the CDR3: TGCGCCAGCAGCTTAACAGGGGAGGAGGGCTACACCTTC. It specifies CASSLTGEEGYTF.

This chain connects TRBV20-1 to TRBJ1-6, with D hard to call. CDR1 DFQATT and CDR2 SNEGSKA come from the germline V gene (reference sequence). The CDR3 has 19 amino acids. The germline V and J ends were trimmed by 2 bases and 0 bases, with 20 bases remaining between them. CDR3 DNA: TGCAGTGCTAGATTTCAGACCCCCGGAGGGAGCTCCTATAATTCACCCCTCCACTTT. This translates into CSARFQTPGGSSYNSPLHF.

This clonotype appeared a few times. This chain joins TRBV29-1 and TRBJ1-2, with 9 nucleotides matching TRBD1. This CDR3 is built from 11 residues. Germline V CDR1 and CDR2: SQVTM, ANQGSEA. The trim removed 8 bases at V and 8 bases at J, leaving 6 bases unmatched. CDR3 sequence: CSQKTGGGYTF. The CDR3 nucleotides read TGCAGCCAAAAAACAGGGGGCGGCTACACCTTC.

The chain links TRBV9 to TRBJ2-7; D is ambiguous. The CDR3 sequence is 13 residues long. V was clipped by 0 bases and J by 3 bases, with 7 bases between them. In germline, CDR1 is SGDLS, CDR2 YYNGEE. Here the CDR3 DNA reads TGTGCCAGCAGCGTAGACTTCGGCTACGAGCAGTACTTC. This codes for CASSVDFGYEQYF.

CDR3 residues: CASSQVAAMNTEAFF. CDR3 sequence (DNA): TGCGCCAGCAGCCAAGTGGCAGCCATGAACACTGAAGCTTTCTTT. The rearrangement joins TRBV4-3 to TRBJ1-1; the D is unclear. This CDR3 comprises 15 residues. Germline V CDR1 and CDR2: LGHNA, YSLEER. V was shortened by 1 base and J by 0 bases, with 9 bases between the two germline ends.

This clonotype was counted a few times. The genes are TRBV5-1 and TRBJ1-6, with a weak D call TRBD1 (5 bases). This CDR3 region has 15 residues. V shed 7 bases and J shed 1 base, with 12 bases lying between them. Germline V lookup: CDR1 SGHRS, CDR2 YFSETQ. CDR3 loop: CASGVEGSYNSPLHF. The CDR3 DNA reads as TGCGCCAGCGGTGTGGAGGGGTCCTATAATTCACCCCTCCACTTT.

V gene TRBV29-1 combines with J gene TRBJ2-3, with TRBD2 matching over 9 bases. This CDR3 is built from 16 residues. After removal of 8 bases from V and 1 base from J, the junction contained 13 bases not matched to a gene. CDR1 SQVTM and CDR2 ANQGSEA come from the germline V gene. CDR3 bases: TGCAGCTTCCTCCTCGGGCTAGCGGGACGCACAGATACGCAGTATTTT. It encodes CSFLLGLAGRTDTQYF.

Only a few counts were recorded for this clonotype. J is TRBJ2-3 and V is TRBV27; perhaps TRBD2 as D (5 bases). With 5 bases removed from V and 0 bases from J, the gap between germline ends came to 15 bases. CDR1 MNHEY and CDR2 SMNVEV come from the germline V gene (reference sequence). CDR3 length: 16 amino acids. CDR3 protein: CASSPTGDTSTDTQYF. The CDR3 DNA follows: TGTGCCAGCAGTCCGACCGGGGATACTAGCACAGATACGCAGTATTTT.

This chain connects TRBV7-8 to TRBJ2-7; a possible D gene is TRBD2 (6 bases). This CDR3 comprises 16 residues. Germline loops: CDR1 SGHVS, CDR2 FQNEAQ. The V and J ends lost 2 bases and 0 bases respectively, with 14 bases between them. The CDR3 here is CASSLLRRGSSYEQYF. The CDR3 nucleotides are TGTGCCAGCAGCTTACTCAGGAGGGGATCCTCCTACGAGCAGTACTTC.

This clonotype was recorded only once. The V and J genes are TRBV28 and TRBJ1-6; TRBD1 agrees at 7 bases. Germline CDR1 is MDHEN and CDR2 is SYDVKM. Trimming took 5 bases from V and 9 from J; bases not matched to a gene: 13. The CDR3 totals 16 residues. This CDR3 reads CASSPPQGSISSPLHF. CDR3 DNA: TGTGCCAGCAGTCCCCCACAGGGGTCGATTAGTTCACCCCTCCACTTT.

The chain carries TRBV3-1 and TRBJ1-2, with D tentatively TRBD1 (5 bases). Trimming removed 4 bases from V and 4 bases from J, with 13 bases in between. Germline-derived CDR1 and CDR2 are LGHDT and YNNKEL (reference sequence). This CDR3 spans 14 amino acids. The CDR3 reads CASSPSTAGYGYTF. Written as DNA, the CDR3 is TGTGCCAGCAGCCCGTCGACAGCGGGCTATGGCTACACCTTC. Looking up the rest from reference TRBV3-1 and TRBJ1-2 gives the full variable domain: DTAVSQTPKYLVTQMGNDKSIKCEQNLGHDTMYWYKQDSKKFLKIMFSYNNKELIINETVPNRFSPKSPDKAHLNLHINSLELGDSAVYFCASSPSTAGYGYTFGSGTRLTVV.

The sample holds a few counts of this clonotype. The rearrangement joins TRBV7-2 to TRBJ1-2; TRBD1 aligns across 11 bases. Germline CDR1 SGHTA, CDR2 FQGNSA. V shed 5 bases, J shed 8 bases, and the junction held 4 bases outside the gene matches. The CDR3 extends over 13 amino acids. CDR3 DNA: TGTGCCAGCAGCCCGGACAGGGGGCGAGGCTACACCTTC. Residues: CASSPDRGRGYTF.

This chain connects TRBV29-1 to TRBJ1-1, with 7 nucleotides matching TRBD1. The V gene end was trimmed by 7 bases and the J gene end by 3 bases; junction bases not matched to a gene: 8. This CDR3 comprises 13 residues. The V gene's germline CDR1 is SQVTM and CDR2 ANQGSEA. The CDR3 region has the DNA TGCAGCGCTCGGACCGGGACAGACACTGAAGCTTTCTTT. Amino acids: CSARTGTDTEAFF.

This clonotype was seen a few times. The genes are TRBV7-2 and TRBJ1-2; D uncertain. V was clipped by 1 base and J by 4 bases, with 10 bases between them. The CDR3 is 14 residues long. Germline V CDR1 and CDR2: SGHTA, FQGNSA. The DNA of the CDR3 is TGTGCCAGCAGCTTAGGACTCTCGGGCTATGGCTACACCTTC. Translated: CASSLGLSGYGYTF.

This clonotype was observed at least ten times. The rearrangement links TRBV30 to TRBJ2-7, with D unclear. The CDR3 contains 12 residues. CDR1 is GTSNPN, CDR2 SVGIG, per germline (reference sequence). Trimming took 4 bases from V and 2 from J, leaving 9 bases between them. This CDR3 reads CAWISQTYEQYF. CDR3 sequence (DNA): TGTGCCTGGATATCTCAGACCTACGAGCAGTACTTC.

The sample holds a few counts of this clonotype. V gene TRBV3-1 combines with J gene TRBJ2-7; 11 nucleotides align to TRBD2. V lost 7 bases to trimming and J lost 6 bases; unmatched junction nucleotides: 8. The CDR3 totals 14 residues. Germline V lookup: CDR1 LGHDT, CDR2 YNNKEL (reference sequence). CDR3 nucleotides: TGTGCCAGCACCCAGGACCTAGCGGGAGGCGAGCAGTACTTC. Protein: CASTQDLAGGEQYF.

The CDR3 loop reads CASSLGGGFTYGYTF. The CDR3, as DNA: TGTGCCAGCAGCTTAGGGGGGGGTTTTACCTATGGCTACACCTTC. The chain uses TRBV7-2 and TRBJ1-2, with D perhaps matching TRBD1 (5 bases). V was shortened by 1 base and J by 4 bases, with 13 bases between the two germline ends. Germline-derived CDR1 and CDR2 are SGHTA and FQGNSA. This CDR3 is built from 15 residues.

This chain links TRBV20-1 with TRBJ2-3, with a weak D call TRBD2 (6 bases). Germline V gene sequence: CDR1 DFQATT, CDR2 SNEGSKA (reference sequence). This CDR3 has 14 residues. The V gene lost 7 bases and the J gene lost 2 bases, with 16 bases spanning the gap. The CDR3 spells CSVPWREPTDTQYF. The CDR3 DNA follows: TGCAGTGTCCCTTGGCGGGAACCCACAGATACGCAGTATTTT.

The rearrangement uses TRBV20-1 and TRBJ2-4; D is ambiguous. Germline lookup yields CDR1 DFQATT and CDR2 SNEGSKA (reference sequence). V was clipped by 4 bases and J by 2 bases, with 12 bases between them. The CDR3 consists of 14 residues. CDR3 amino acids: CSANGVVTKNIQYF. For the CDR3, the DNA is TGCAGTGCTAATGGCGTTGTGACCAAAAACATTCAGTACTTC.

The chain links TRBV12-3 or TRBV12-4 to TRBJ2-7; TRBD2 aligns across 11 bases. Losses at the gene ends were 2 bases for V and 1 base for J; bases not matched to a gene: 4. The CDR3 is 16 amino acids. The CDR3 DNA is TGTGCCAGCAGTTTATCGGGGACTAGCGGTTCCTACGAGCAGTACTTC. Its translation: CASSLSGTSGSYEQYF.

In its sample, this clonotype was seen a few times. This rearrangement joins TRBV28 to TRBJ2-1; 7 bases fit TRBD2. Losses at the gene ends were 3 bases for V and 4 bases for J; bases not matched to a gene: 15. The length of the CDR3 is 18 residues. Germline V gene sequence: CDR1 MDHEN, CDR2 SYDVKM. The CDR3 coding sequence is TGTGCCAGCAGTTTTTCCGTAGAAAGCGGGGAGGGGTACAATGAGCAGTTCTTC. It codes for CASSFSVESGEGYNEQFF.